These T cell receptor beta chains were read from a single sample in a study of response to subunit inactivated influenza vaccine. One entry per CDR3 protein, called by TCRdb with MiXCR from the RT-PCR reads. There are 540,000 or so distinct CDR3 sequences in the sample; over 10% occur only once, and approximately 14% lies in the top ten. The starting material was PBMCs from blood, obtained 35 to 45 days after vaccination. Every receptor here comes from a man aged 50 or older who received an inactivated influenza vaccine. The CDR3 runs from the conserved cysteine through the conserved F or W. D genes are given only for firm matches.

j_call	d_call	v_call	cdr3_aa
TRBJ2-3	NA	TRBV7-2	CASSFSYTQYF
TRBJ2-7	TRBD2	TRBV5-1	CASSLGGLDSYEQYF
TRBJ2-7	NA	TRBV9	CASSVNGQRGYEQYF
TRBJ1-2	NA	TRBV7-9	CASSSSGTAYGYTF
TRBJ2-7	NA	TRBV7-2	CASSPRNVEQYF
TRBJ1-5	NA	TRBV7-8	CASSPGTQHQPQHF
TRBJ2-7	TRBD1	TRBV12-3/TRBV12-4	CASSPDRGRPLKQYF
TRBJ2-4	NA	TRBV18	CASSPTGTRLAKNIQYF
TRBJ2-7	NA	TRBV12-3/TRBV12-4	CAANPTSNGEQYF
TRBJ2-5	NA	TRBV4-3	CASSQEVVQGTQYF
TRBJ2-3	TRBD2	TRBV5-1	CASSLSGVEDTQYF
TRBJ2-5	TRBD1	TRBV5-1	CASSFYRGDVETQYF
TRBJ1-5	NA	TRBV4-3	CASSQEDNQPQHF
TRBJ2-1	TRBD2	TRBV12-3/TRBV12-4	CASSFSGGSRNEQFF
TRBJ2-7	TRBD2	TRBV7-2	CASSLVRGGGQYF
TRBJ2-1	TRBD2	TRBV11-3	CASSLGSSGVVNEQFF
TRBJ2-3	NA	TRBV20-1	CSAPASLDTQYF
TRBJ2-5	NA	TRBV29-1	CSVGPRTRETQYF
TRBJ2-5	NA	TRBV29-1	CSVTGTQETQYF
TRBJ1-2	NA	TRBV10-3	CAISESQGYGYTF
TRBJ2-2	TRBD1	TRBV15	CATSRDRGTGPTGELFF
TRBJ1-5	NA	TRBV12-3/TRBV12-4	CASSFMGGSQPQHF
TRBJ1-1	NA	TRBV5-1	CASSGVRTGTFF
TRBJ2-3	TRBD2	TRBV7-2	CASQDFSGGIADTQYF
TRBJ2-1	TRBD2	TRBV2	CASKGLAIRIYNEQFF
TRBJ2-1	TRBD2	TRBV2	CASSEILAGGSARSEQFF